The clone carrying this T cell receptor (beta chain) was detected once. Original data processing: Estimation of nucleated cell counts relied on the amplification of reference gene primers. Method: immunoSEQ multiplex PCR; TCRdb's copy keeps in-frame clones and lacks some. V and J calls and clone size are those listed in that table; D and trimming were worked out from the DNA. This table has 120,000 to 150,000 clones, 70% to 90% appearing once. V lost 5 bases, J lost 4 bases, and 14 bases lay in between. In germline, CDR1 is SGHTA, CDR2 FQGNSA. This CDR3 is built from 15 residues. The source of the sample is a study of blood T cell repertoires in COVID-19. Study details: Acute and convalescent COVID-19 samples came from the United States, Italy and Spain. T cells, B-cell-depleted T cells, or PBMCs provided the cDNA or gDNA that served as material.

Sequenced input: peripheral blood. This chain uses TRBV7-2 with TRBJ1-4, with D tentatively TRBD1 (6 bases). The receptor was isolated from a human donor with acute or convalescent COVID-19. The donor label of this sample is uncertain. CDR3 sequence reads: CASSPPQGNNEKLFF. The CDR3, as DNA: TGTGCCAGCAGCCCTCCACAGGGTAATAATGAAAAACTGTTTTTT.